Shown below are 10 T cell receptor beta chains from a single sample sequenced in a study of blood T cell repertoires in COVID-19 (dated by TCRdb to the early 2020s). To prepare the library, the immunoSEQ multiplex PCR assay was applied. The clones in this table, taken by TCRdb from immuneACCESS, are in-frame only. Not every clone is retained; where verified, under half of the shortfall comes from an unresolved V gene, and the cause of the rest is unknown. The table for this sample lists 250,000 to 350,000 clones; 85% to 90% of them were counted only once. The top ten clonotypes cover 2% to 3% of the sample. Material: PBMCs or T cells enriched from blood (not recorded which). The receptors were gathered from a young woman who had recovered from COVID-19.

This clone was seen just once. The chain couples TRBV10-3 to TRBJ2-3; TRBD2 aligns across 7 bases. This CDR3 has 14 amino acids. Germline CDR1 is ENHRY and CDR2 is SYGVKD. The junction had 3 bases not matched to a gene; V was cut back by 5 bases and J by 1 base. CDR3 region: CAISSTSGTDTQYF. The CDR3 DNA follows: TGTGCCATCAGTTCTACTAGCGGCACAGATACGCAGTATTTT.

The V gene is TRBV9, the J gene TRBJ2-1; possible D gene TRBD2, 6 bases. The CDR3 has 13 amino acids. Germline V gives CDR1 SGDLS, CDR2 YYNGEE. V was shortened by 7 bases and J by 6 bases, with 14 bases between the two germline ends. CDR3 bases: TGTGCCAGCGCGCGACTAGGAGGCAATGAGCAGTTCTTC. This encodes CASARLGGNEQFF.

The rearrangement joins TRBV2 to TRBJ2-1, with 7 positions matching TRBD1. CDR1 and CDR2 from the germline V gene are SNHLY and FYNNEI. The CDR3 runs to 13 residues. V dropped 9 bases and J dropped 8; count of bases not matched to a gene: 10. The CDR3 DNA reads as TGTGCCAGTTCGAGCAGGGGGTTCGATGAGCAGTTCTTC. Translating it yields CASSSRGFDEQFF.

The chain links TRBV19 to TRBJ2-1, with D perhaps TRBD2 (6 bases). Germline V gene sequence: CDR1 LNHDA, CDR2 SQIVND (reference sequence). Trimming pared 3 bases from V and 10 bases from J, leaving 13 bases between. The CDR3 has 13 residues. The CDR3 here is CASSIGGTWEQFF. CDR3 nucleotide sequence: TGTGCCAGTAGTATCGGGGGTACTTGGGAGCAGTTCTTC. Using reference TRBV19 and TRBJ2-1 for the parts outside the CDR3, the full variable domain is DGGITQSPKYLFRKEGQNVTLSCEQNLNHDAMYWYRQDPGQGLRLIYYSQIVNDFQKGDIAEGYSVSREKKESFPLTVTSAQKNPTAFYLCASSIGGTWEQFFGPGTRLTVL.

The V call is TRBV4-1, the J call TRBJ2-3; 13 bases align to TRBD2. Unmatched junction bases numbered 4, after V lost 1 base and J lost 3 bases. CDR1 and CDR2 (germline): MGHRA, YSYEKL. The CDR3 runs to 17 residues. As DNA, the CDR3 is TGCGCCAGCAGCCAAGTAAGGACTAGCGGGGGTACAGATACGCAGTATTTT. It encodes CASSQVRTSGGTDTQYF.

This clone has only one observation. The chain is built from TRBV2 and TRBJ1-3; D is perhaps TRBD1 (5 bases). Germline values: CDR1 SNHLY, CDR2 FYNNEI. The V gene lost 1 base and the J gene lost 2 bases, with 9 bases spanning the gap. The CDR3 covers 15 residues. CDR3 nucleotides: TGTGCCAGCAGTGAAGAGGGGACTCCTGGAAACACCATATATTTT. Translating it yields CASSEEGTPGNTIYF.

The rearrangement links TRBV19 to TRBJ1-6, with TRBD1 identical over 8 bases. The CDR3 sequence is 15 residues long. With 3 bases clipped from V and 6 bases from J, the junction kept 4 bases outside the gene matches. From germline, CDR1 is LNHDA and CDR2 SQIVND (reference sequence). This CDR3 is CASSIKGQGNSPLHF. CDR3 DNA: TGTGCCAGTAGTATTAAAGGACAGGGTAATTCACCCCTCCACTTT.

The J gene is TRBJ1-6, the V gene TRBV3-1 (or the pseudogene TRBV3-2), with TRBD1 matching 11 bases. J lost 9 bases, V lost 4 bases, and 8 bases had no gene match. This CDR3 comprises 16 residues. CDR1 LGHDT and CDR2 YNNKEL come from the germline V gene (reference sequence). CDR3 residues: CASSPFAGQGVSPLHF. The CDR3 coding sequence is TGTGCCAGCAGCCCATTCGCGGGACAGGGGGTTTCACCCCTCCACTTT.

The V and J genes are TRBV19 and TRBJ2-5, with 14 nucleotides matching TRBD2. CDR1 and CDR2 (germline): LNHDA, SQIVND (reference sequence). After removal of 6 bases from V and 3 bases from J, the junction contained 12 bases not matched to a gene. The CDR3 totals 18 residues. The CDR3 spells CASSRRLAGGPQKETQYF. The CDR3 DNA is TGTGCCAGTAGCCGTAGACTAGCGGGGGGGCCGCAAAAAGAGACCCAGTACTTC.

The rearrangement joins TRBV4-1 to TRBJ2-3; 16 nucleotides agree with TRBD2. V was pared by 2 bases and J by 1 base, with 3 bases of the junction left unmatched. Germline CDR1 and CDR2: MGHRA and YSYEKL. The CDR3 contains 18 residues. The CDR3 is CASSQSGTSGGGTDTQYF. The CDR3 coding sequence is TGCGCCAGCAGCCAATCTGGGACTAGCGGGGGGGGCACAGATACGCAGTATTTT.